These 19 T cell receptor beta chains share one sample of origin, sequenced in a study of T cells after yellow fever vaccination. TCRdb re-derived calls from the 5' RACE reads in MiXCR, one entry per CDR3 protein. The data contain about 340,000 distinct CDR3 sequences, 8.5% to 9% of them singletons. The sequences come from PBMCs, collected on the day of the first yellow fever vaccination. The source of these receptors is a man between 18 and 35 years old who received the YFV17D yellow fever vaccine.

This clonotype came up a few times. The rearrangement uses TRBV29-1 and TRBJ2-7; D is undetermined. The CDR3 is 13 residues long. CDR1 is SQVTM and CDR2 is ANQGSEA in the germline V gene. V lost 3 bases and J lost 2, with 11 bases in between. For the CDR3, the DNA is TGCAGCGTTGATAATGGGAACACCTACGAGCAGTACTTC. Translating gives CSVDNGNTYEQYF.

The J gene is TRBJ2-3, the V gene TRBV3-1; TRBD2 matches at 13 bases. Germline V CDR1 and CDR2: LGHDT, YNNKEL (reference sequence). This CDR3 spans 18 amino acids. With V trimmed by 4 bases and J by 0 bases, 7 bases remained unmatched. In DNA form, the CDR3 reads TGTGCCAGCAGCCCTAGGACTAGCGGGGGTACTAGCACAGATACGCAGTATTTT. Its protein is CASSPRTSGGTSTDTQYF.

This chain connects TRBV4-1 to TRBJ2-5; D ambiguous. The germline gives CDR1 MGHRA, CDR2 YSYEKL. Trimming cost V 0 bases and J 6 bases, with 14 bases left between them. This CDR3 is 15 amino acids long. The CDR3 loop is CASSQDPWGSQTQYF. CDR3 bases: TGCGCCAGCAGCCAAGATCCATGGGGAAGTCAGACCCAGTACTTC.

This clonotype occurred many times. The chain links TRBV7-2 to TRBJ2-5; D is possibly TRBD2 (5 bases). V lost 1 base, J lost 5 bases, and 11 bases lay in between. The CDR3 is made up of 14 amino acids. Germline V gives CDR1 SGHTA, CDR2 FQGNSA. CDR3 coding DNA: TGTGCCAGCAGCTTAGGAGGGAATGCGGAGACCCAGTACTTC. Translating gives CASSLGGNAETQYF.

This clonotype appeared a few times. V is TRBV19 and J is TRBJ2-7; unclear D gene. The CDR3 covers 13 residues. From germline, CDR1 is LNHDA and CDR2 SQIVND (reference sequence). V lost 3 bases and J lost 3, with 9 bases in between. CDR3 in DNA: TGTGCCAGTAGTATTTCACACTTCTACGAGCAGTACGTC. Protein product: CASSISHFYEQYV.

The chain combines TRBV18 with TRBJ2-5; TRBD2 matches 7 bases. The V gene end was trimmed by 3 bases and the J gene end by 2 bases; junction bases not matched to a gene: 6. Looked up from germline, CDR1 is KGHSH and CDR2 is LQKENI. The CDR3 covers 15 residues. CDR3 DNA sequence: TGTGCCAGCTCACCGATGACGGGGGGACAAGAGACCCAGTACTTC. Its protein product is CASSPMTGGQETQYF.

The V gene is TRBV7-2, the J gene TRBJ1-2; 7 nucleotides agree with TRBD1. Germline V gives CDR1 SGHTA, CDR2 FQGNSA. The CDR3 runs to 14 residues. After removal of 5 bases from V and 7 bases from J, the junction contained 10 bases not matched to a gene. The CDR3 spells CASSPDRVVAGYTF. CDR3 nucleotides: TGTGCCAGCAGCCCTGACAGGGTCGTGGCTGGCTACACCTTC.

This clonotype was recorded a few times. J is TRBJ2-2 and V is TRBV4-1; no clear D. Trimming removed 4 bases at V and 0 bases at J, with 12 bases between. Germline CDR1 and CDR2: MGHRA and YSYEKL. The CDR3 sequence is 16 residues long. In DNA, the CDR3 is TGCGCCAGCAGCCGGACGCCCTACCCGAACACCGGGGAGCTGTTTTTT. This sequence encodes CASSRTPYPNTGELFF.

The chain combines TRBV28 with TRBJ1-2, with D possibly matching TRBD1 (6 bases). Trimming left V 2 bases short and J 4 bases short, with 11 bases between. This CDR3 comprises 14 residues. The germline gives CDR1 MDHEN, CDR2 SYDVKM. The CDR3: CASSLGGAGYGYTF. CDR3 sequence (DNA): TGTGCCAGCAGTTTAGGGGGGGCAGGCTATGGCTACACCTTC.

This clonotype was detected once. This chain links TRBV5-4 with TRBJ2-7; tentatively, D is TRBD1 (5 bases). CDR1 is SGHNT and CDR2 is YYREEE in the germline V gene (reference sequence). The CDR3 covers 15 residues. V lost 4 bases and J 6 bases, leaving 20 bases between the germline ends. CDR3 sequence reads: CASSPPGQVGAEQYF. The DNA for the CDR3 is TGTGCCAGCAGCCCCCCGGGCCAGGTTGGGGCCGAGCAGTACTTC. Looking up the rest from reference TRBV5-4 and TRBJ2-7 gives the full variable domain: ETGVTQSPTHLIKTRGQQVTLRCSSQSGHNTVSWYQQALGQGPQFIFQYYREEENGRGNFPPRFSGLQFPNYSSELNVNALELDDSALYLCASSPPGQVGAEQYFGPGTRLTVT.

This clonotype was picked up a small number of times. The genes are TRBV5-1 and TRBJ2-3; 7 bases match TRBD2. The CDR3 totals 16 residues. The germline V gene has CDR1 SGHRS and CDR2 YFSETQ. With V trimmed by 0 bases and J by 3 bases, 7 bases remained unmatched. DNA of the CDR3: TGCGCCAGCAGCTTGGAGATCGGGGGGAGGACAGATACGCAGTATTTT. Protein product: CASSLEIGGRTDTQYF.

The CDR3 reads CASSDRKIDSPLHF. For the CDR3, the DNA is TGTGCCAGCAGTGACCGCAAAATTGATTCACCCCTCCACTTT. This sequence joins TRBV25-1 and TRBJ1-6; D gene uncertain. The V and J ends lost 3 bases and 8 bases respectively, with 11 bases between them. This CDR3 spans 14 amino acids. Germline lookup yields CDR1 MGHDK and CDR2 SYGVNS.

The chain has TRBV28 and TRBJ1-4; D is possibly TRBD1 (6 bases). V was clipped by 5 bases and J by 5 bases, with 15 bases between them. CDR3 length: 15 amino acids. Germline V gene sequence: CDR1 MDHEN, CDR2 SYDVKM. The CDR3 is CASSERQAANEKLFF. The CDR3 DNA follows: TGTGCCAGCAGTGAACGACAGGCGGCGAATGAAAAACTGTTTTTT.

The chain joins TRBV19 to TRBJ1-2, with unresolved D. The CDR3 contains 15 residues. Germline-derived CDR1 and CDR2 are LNHDA and SQIVND (reference sequence). V lost 3 bases to trimming and J lost 0 bases, with 11 bases between them. The DNA of the CDR3 is TGTGCCAGTAGTATGGGCCGACTCGCTAACTATGGCTACACCTTC. Protein product: CASSMGRLANYGYTF.

The chain has TRBV20-1 and TRBJ1-2; 7 nucleotides match TRBD1. The CDR3 is made up of 14 amino acids. J was trimmed by 4 bases and V by 4 bases; bases with no gene match: 9. Germline lookup yields CDR1 DFQATT and CDR2 SNEGSKA (reference sequence). CDR3 protein: CSATEQGCGYGYTF. The CDR3 bases are TGCAGTGCTACTGAACAGGGGTGTGGCTATGGCTACACCTTC.

This clonotype was recorded at least ten times. J is TRBJ2-1 and V is TRBV12-3 or TRBV12-4, with 7 bases lining up with TRBD1. The junction had 5 bases not matched to a gene; V was cut back by 2 bases and J by 4 bases. The CDR3 sequence is 15 residues long. CDR3 region: CASSLRTGGYNEQFF. In nucleotides, the CDR3 is TGTGCCAGCAGTTTAAGGACAGGCGGTTACAATGAGCAGTTCTTC.

V is TRBV7-3 and J is TRBJ2-1, with 8 positions matching TRBD1. The germline CDR1 and CDR2 sequences are SGHTA and FQGTGA. The CDR3 runs 16 residues. The trim removed 5 bases at V and 6 bases at J, leaving 12 bases unmatched. The CDR3, as DNA: TGTGCCAGCAGCCTCCGGACAGGGCTGGCCCTCAATGAGCAGTTCTTC. Amino acids: CASSLRTGLALNEQFF.

The chain employs TRBV7-8 and TRBJ2-7; TRBD2 is a possible D gene (6 bases). Germline V gives CDR1 SGHVS, CDR2 FQNEAQ. V was pared by 5 bases and J by 4 bases, with 12 bases between. The CDR3 contains 13 residues. The CDR3 protein is CASSIGGRYEQYV. The CDR3 DNA reads TGTGCCAGCAGCATAGGAGGGCGATACGAGCAGTACGTC.

This clonotype came up a few times. The chain uses TRBV27 and TRBJ2-2, with D perhaps TRBD1 (6 bases). Trimming cost V 2 bases and J 7 bases, with 8 bases left between them. Germline CDR1 reads MNHEY; CDR2 reads SMNVEV (reference sequence). The CDR3 totals 13 residues. The CDR3 nucleotides are TGTGCCAGCAGTTTAACAGGGAGCGGGGAGCTGTTTTTT. Amino acids: CASSLTGSGELFF.